This T cell receptor beta chain stems from a study of T cells in Graves' hyperthyroidism and ophthalmopathy. This clonotype came up a few times. The CDR3 regions of TCR beta were amplified from RNA transcripts. Initially, a first-round RT-PCR of the TCR CDR3 employed the HTBI primer set. TCRdb reanalysed the multiplex PCR reads using MiXCR and keeps one entry per CDR3 protein. Found here are approximately 420,000 distinct CDR3 sequences, about 15% of them singletons; the top ten hold approximately 29%. Trimming left V 3 bases short and J 1 base short, with 17 bases between. CDR3 length: 16 amino acids. Looked up from germline, CDR1 is DFQATT and CDR2 is SNEGSKA (reference sequence).

Material for sequencing was blood. The sequence came from a woman in her twenties or thirties with Graves' hyperthyroidism. This chain connects TRBV20-1 to TRBJ2-3; perhaps TRBD2 as D (6 bases). CDR3 sequence: CSASPPPSAGTDTQYF. CDR3 coding DNA: TGCAGTGCTAGTCCCCCACCTAGCGCGGGCACAGATACGCAGTATTTT.